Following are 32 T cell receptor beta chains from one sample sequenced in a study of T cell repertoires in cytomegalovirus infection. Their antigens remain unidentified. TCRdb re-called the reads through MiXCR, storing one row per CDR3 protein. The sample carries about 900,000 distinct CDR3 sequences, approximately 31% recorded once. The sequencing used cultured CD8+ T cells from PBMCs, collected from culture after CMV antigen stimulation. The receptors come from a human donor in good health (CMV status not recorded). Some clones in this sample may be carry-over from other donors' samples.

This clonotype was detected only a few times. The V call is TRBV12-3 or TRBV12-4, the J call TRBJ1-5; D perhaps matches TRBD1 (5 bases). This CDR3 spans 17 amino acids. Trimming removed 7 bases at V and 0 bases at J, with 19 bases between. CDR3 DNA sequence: TGTGCCAGCACAATAATCCGGGACCCCCATAGCAATCAGCCCCAGCATTTT. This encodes CASTIIRDPHSNQPQHF.

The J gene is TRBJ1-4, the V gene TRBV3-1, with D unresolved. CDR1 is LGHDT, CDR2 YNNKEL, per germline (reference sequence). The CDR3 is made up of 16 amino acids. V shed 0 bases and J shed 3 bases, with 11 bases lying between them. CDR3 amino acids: CASSQEAGSPNEKLFF. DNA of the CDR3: TGTGCCAGCAGCCAAGAGGCAGGCAGCCCTAATGAAAAACTGTTTTTT.

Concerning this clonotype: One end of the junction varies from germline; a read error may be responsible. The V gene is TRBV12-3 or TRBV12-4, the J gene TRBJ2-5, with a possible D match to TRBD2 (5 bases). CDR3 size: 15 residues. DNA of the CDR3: TGTGCCAACAGTCGAGGTGGCGGGCGGCCAGAGACCCAGTACTTC. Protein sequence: CANSRGGGRPETQYF.

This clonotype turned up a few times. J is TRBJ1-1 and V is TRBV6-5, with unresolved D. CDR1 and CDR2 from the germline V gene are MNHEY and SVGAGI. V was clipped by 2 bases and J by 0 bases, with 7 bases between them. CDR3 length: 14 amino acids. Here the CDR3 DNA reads TGTGCCAGCAGTTACGCAACTTTGAACACTGAAGCTTTCTTT. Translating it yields CASSYATLNTEAFF.

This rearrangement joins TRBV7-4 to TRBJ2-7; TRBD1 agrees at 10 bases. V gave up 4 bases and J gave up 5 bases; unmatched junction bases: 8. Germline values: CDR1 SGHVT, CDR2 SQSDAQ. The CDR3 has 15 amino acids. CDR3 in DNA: TGTGCCAGCAGCTCATCTCGACAGGGGGCTAACGAGCAGTACTTC. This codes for CASSSSRQGANEQYF.

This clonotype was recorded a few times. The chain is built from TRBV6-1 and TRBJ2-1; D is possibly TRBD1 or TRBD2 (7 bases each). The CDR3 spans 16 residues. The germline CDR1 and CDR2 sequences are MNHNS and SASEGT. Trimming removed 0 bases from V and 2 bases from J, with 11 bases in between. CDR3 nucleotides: TGTGCCAGCAGTGAAGCCAGGGGGGGGACCTACAATGAGCAGTTCTTC. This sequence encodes CASSEARGGTYNEQFF.

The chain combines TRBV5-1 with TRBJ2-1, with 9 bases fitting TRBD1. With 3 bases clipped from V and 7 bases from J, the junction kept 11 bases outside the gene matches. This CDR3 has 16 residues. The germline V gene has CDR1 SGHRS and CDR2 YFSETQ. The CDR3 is CASSSMGQGPTNEQFF. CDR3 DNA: TGCGCCAGCAGCTCCATGGGACAGGGACCCACGAATGAGCAGTTCTTC.

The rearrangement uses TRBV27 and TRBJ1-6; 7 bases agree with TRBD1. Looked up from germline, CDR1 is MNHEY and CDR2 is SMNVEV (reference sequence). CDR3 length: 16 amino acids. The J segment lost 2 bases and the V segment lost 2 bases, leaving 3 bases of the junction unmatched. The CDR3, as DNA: TGTGCCAGCAGTTTAAGAGGGGGCGCCTATAATTCACCCCTCCACTTT. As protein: CASSLRGGAYNSPLHF.

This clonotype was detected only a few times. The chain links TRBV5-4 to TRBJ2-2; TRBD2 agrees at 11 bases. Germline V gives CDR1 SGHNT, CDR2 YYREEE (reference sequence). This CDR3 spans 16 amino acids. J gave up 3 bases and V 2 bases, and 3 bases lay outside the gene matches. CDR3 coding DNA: TGTGCCAGCAGCTTTGGGACTAGCGGCTACACCGGGGAGCTGTTTTTT. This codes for CASSFGTSGYTGELFF.

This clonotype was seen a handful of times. CDR3 nucleotide sequence: TGTGCCAGCAGTTTTCGGAATGGGTATGGCTACACCTTC. It specifies CASSFRNGYGYTF. The genes are TRBV28 and TRBJ1-2; D is unclear. This CDR3 comprises 13 residues. Germline V lookup: CDR1 MDHEN, CDR2 SYDVKM. The germline V and J ends were trimmed by 3 bases and 5 bases, with 10 bases remaining between them.

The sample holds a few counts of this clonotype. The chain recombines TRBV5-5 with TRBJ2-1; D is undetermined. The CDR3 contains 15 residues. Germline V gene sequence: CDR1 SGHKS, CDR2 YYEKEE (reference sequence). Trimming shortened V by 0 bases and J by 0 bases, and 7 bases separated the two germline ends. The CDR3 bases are TGTGCCAGCAGCTTGGATGTCCGCTCCTACAATGAGCAGTTCTTC. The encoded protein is CASSLDVRSYNEQFF.

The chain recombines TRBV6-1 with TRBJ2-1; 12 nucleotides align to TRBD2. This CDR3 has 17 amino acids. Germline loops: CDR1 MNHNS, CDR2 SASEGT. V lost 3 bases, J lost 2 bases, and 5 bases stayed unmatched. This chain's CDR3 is CASSDPSGGGTYNEQFF. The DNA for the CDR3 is TGTGCCAGCAGTGACCCTAGCGGGGGGGGGACCTACAATGAGCAGTTCTTC.

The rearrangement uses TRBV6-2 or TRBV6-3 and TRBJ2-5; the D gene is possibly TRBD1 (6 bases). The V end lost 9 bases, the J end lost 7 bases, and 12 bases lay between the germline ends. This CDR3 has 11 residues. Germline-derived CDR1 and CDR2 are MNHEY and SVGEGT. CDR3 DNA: TGTGCCAGTCTTAGAGGGGGGACCCAGTACTTC. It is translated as CASLRGGTQYF.

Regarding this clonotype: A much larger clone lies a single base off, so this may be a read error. For the CDR3, the DNA is TGTGTCAGCAGCAAGGGGGGAAACTATGGCTACACCTTC. This encodes CVSSKGGNYGYTF. The gene calls are TRBV7-6 and TRBJ1-2; D may be TRBD1 (6 bases). This CDR3 comprises 13 residues. CDR1 and CDR2 from the germline V gene are SGHVS and FNYEAQ.

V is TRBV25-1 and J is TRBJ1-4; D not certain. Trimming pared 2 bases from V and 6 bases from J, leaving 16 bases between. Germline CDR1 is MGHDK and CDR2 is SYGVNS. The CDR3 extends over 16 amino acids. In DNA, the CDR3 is TGTGCCAGCAGTGAACTCACTGGAGGAGGAGATGAAAAACTGTTTTTT. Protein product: CASSELTGGGDEKLFF.

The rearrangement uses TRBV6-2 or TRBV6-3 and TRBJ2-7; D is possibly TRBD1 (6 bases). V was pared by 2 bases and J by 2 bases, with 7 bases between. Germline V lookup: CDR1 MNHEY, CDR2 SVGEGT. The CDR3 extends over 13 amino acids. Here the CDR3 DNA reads TGTGCCAGCAGTTACAACAGGGCCTACGAGCAGTACGTC. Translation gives CASSYNRAYEQYV.

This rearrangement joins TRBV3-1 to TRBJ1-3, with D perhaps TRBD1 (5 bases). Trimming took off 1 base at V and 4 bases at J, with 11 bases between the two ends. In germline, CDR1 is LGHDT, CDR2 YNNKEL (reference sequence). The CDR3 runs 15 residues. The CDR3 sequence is CASSQAGADGNTIYF. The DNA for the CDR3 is TGTGCCAGCAGCCAAGCCGGGGCGGACGGAAACACCATATATTTT.

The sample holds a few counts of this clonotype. The CDR3 region has the DNA TGTGCCAGCAGTGGGGACAGGGAGAACACTGAAGCTTTCTTT. It translates to CASSGDRENTEAFF. The chain links TRBV6-1 to TRBJ1-1; 9 bases align to TRBD1. The CDR3 consists of 14 residues. CDR1 is MNHNS, CDR2 SASEGT, per germline. Unmatched junction bases numbered 1, after V lost 4 bases and J lost 1 base.

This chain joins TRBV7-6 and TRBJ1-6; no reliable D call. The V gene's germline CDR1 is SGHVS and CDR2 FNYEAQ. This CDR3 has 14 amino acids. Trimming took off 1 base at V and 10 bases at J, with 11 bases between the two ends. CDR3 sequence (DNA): TGTGCCAGCAGCTTAGGTTGGCTCGGATCACCCCTCCACTTT. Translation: CASSLGWLGSPLHF. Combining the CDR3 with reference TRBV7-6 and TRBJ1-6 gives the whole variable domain GAGVSQSPRYKVTKRGQDVALRCDPISGHVSLYWYRQALGQGPEFLTYFNYEAQQDKSGLPNDRFSAERPEGSISTLTIQRTEQRDSAMYRCASSLGWLGSPLHFGNGTRLTVT.

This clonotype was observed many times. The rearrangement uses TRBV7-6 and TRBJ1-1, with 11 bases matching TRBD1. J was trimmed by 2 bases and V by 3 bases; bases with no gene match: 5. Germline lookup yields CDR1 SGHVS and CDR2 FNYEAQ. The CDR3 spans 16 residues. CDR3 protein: CASSFPGTGGNTEAFF. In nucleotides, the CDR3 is TGTGCCAGCAGCTTCCCCGGGACAGGGGGAAACACTGAAGCTTTCTTT.

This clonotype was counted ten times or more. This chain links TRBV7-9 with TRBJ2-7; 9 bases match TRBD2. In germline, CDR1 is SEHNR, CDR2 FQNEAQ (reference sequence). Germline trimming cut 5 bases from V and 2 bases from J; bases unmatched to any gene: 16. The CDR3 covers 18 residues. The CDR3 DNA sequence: TGTGCCAGCAGCCCGTCCCGGAATGGGGAGCGGGGGGCCTACGAGCAGTACGTC. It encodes CASSPSRNGERGAYEQYV.

As DNA, the CDR3 is TGTGCCAGCAGTGGGACTGCTTCTAATGAAAAACTGTTTTTT. It codes for CASSGTASNEKLFF. This chain uses TRBV2 with TRBJ1-4, with D uncertain. The CDR3 contains 14 residues. V was trimmed by 4 bases and J by 3 bases, leaving 9 bases between them. Germline V gene data show CDR1 as SNHLY and CDR2 as FYNNEI.

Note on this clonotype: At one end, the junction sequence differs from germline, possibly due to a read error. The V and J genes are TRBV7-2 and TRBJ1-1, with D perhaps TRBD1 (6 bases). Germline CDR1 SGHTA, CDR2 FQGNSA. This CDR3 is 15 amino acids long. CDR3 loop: CVSSLGVGANTEAFF. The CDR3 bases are TGTGTCAGCAGCTTAGGGGTGGGGGCGAACACTGAAGCTTTCTTT. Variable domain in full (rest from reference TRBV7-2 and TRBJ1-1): GAGVSQSPSNKVTEKGKDVELRCDPISGHTALYWYRQSLGQGLEFLIYFQGNSAPDKSGLPSDRFSAERTGGSVSTLTIQRTQQEDSAVYLCVSSLGVGANTEAFFGQGTRLTVV.

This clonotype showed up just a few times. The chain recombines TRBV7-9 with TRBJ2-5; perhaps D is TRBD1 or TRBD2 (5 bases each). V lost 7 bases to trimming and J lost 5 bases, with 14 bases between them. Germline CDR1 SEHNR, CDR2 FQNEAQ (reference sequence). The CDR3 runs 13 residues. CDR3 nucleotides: TGTGCCAGCACCCCCGAGGGGACGGAGACCCAGTACTTC. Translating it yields CASTPEGTETQYF.

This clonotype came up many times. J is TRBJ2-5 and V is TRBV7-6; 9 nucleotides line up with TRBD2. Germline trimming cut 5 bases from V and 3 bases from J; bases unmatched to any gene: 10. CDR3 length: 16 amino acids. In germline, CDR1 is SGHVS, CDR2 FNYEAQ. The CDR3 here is CASSPGPTSGEETQYF. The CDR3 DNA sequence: TGTGCCAGCAGCCCCGGTCCGACTAGCGGCGAAGAGACCCAGTACTTC.

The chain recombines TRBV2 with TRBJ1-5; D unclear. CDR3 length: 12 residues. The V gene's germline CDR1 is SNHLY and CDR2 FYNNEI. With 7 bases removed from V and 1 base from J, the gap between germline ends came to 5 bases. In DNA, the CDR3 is TGTGCCAGCATGGGGAGCAATCAGCCCCAGCATTTT. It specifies CASMGSNQPQHF.

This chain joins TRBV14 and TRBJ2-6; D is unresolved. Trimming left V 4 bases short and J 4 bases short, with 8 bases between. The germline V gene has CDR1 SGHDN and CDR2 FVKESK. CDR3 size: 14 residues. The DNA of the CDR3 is TGTGCCAGCAGCCCCCCGGGCGGGGCCAACGTCCTGACTTTC. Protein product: CASSPPGGANVLTF.

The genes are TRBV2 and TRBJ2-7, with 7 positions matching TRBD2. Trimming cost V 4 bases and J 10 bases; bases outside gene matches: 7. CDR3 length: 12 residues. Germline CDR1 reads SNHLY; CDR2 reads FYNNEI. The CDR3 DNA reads TGTGCCAGCAGTGGACTAGCAGGGTATCAGTACGTC. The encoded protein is CASSGLAGYQYV.

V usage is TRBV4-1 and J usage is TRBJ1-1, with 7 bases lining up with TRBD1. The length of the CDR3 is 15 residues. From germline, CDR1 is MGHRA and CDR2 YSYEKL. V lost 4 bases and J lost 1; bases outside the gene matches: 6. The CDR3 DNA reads TGCGCCAGCAGCCTGCTTCGGGACAGGAACACTGAAGCTTTCTTT. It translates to CASSLLRDRNTEAFF.

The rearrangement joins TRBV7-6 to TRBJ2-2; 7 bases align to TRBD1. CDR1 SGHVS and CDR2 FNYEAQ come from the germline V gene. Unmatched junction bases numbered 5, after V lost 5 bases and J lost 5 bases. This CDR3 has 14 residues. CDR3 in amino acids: CASSQGQATGELFF. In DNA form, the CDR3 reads TGTGCCAGCAGCCAAGGACAGGCGACCGGGGAGCTGTTTTTT. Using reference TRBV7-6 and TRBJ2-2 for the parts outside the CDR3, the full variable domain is GAGVSQSPRYKVTKRGQDVALRCDPISGHVSLYWYRQALGQGPEFLTYFNYEAQQDKSGLPNDRFSAERPEGSISTLTIQRTEQRDSAMYRCASSQGQATGELFFGEGSRLTVL.

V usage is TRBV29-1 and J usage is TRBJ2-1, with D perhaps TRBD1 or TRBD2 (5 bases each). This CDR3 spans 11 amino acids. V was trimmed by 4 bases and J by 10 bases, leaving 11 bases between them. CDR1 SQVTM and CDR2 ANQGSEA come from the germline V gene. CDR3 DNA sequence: TGCAGCGTTGTGTCCGAGGGGGAGCAGTTCTTC. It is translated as CSVVSEGEQFF.

The chain's CDR3 is CASTGPAEETQYF. CDR3 coding DNA: TGTGCCAGCACGGGACCCGCGGAAGAGACCCAGTACTTC. The rearrangement uses TRBV6-1 and TRBJ2-5; D may match TRBD1 or TRBD2 (5 bases each). The CDR3 covers 13 residues. With 7 bases removed from V and 3 bases from J, the gap between germline ends came to 12 bases. Germline CDR1 MNHNS, CDR2 SASEGT.